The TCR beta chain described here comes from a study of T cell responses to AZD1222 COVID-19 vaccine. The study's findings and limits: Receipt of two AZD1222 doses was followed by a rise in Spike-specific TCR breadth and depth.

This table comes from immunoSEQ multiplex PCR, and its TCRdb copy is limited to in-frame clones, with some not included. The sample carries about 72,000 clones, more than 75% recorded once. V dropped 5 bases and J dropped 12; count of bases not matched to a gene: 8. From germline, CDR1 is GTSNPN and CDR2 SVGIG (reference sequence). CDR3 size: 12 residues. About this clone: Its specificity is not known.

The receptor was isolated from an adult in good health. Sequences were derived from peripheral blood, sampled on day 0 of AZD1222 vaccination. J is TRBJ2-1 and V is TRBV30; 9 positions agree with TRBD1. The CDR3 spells CAWDTGGRRQFF. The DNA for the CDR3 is TGTGCCTGGGATACAGGGGGCCGCCGGCAGTTCTTC.